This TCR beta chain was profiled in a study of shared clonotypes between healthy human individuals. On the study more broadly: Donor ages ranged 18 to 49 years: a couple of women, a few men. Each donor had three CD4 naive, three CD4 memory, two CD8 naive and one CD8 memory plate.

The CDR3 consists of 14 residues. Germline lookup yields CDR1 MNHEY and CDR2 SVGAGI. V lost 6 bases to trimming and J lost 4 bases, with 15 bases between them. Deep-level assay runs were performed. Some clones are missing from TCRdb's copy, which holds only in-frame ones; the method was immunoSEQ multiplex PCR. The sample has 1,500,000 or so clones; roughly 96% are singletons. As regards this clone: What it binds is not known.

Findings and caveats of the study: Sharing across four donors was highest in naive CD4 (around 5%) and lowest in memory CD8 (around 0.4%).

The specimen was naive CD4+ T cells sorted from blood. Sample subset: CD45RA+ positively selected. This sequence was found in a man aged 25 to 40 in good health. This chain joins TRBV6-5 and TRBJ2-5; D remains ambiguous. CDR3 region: CASRLSNRRETQYF. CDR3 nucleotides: TGTGCCAGCAGGCTTTCCAATCGAAGAGAGACCCAGTACTTC.